This passage covers 26 T cell receptor beta chains from one sample sequenced in a study of beta chain features in type 1 diabetes. Overall study results and limits: Shortening that was moderate but significant affected the TCRB CDR3s of Type 1 diabetes patients in all four CD4+ subsets.

These receptors' antigens are unknown. cDNA synthesis used the whole RNA isolate, giving expressed TCRB sequences. Profiling relied on immunoSEQ multiplex PCR, and the TCRdb table lists in-frame clones only, not all of them. Of more than 120,000 clones listed, 10% to 15% are singletons. Material: central memory CD4+ T cells from blood. These receptor sequences come from a man aged 18-30 years with type 1 diabetes.

There are a few counts of this clone. V gene TRBV19 combines with J gene TRBJ2-5; tentative D call: TRBD1 (5 bases). CDR1 and CDR2 from the germline V gene are LNHDA and SQIVND (reference sequence). This CDR3 comprises 16 residues. V was cut by 4 bases and J by 5 bases, with 20 bases left in between. CDR3 sequence: CASSSSTATRTETQYF. The CDR3 DNA sequence: TGTGCCAGTAGTAGTTCGACAGCAACTCGCACTGAGACCCAGTACTTC.

This rearrangement joins TRBV6-5 to TRBJ1-5, with D tentatively TRBD1 (5 bases). Trimming removed 6 bases at V and 5 bases at J, with 11 bases between. Germline CDR1 is MNHEY and CDR2 is SVGAGI. The CDR3 contains 13 residues. CDR3 region: CASRAGSHQPQHF. The CDR3 coding sequence is TGTGCCAGCAGGGCAGGGTCCCATCAGCCCCAGCATTTT.

This clone showed up just a few times. The V gene is TRBV19, the J gene TRBJ2-1; 7 nucleotides align to TRBD1. The germline CDR1 and CDR2 sequences are LNHDA and SQIVND (reference sequence). The CDR3 spans 13 residues. The V gene end was trimmed by 3 bases and the J gene end by 5 bases; junction bases not matched to a gene: 1. CDR3 amino acids: CASSMGQNNEQFF. The CDR3, as DNA: TGTGCCAGTAGTATGGGACAGAACAATGAGCAGTTCTTC. The variable domain in full, completed from reference TRBV19 and TRBJ2-1, reads DGGITQSPKYLFRKEGQNVTLSCEQNLNHDAMYWYRQDPGQGLRLIYYSQIVNDFQKGDIAEGYSVSREKKESFPLTVTSAQKNPTAFYLCASSMGQNNEQFFGPGTRLTVL.

This clone was recorded a few times. The rearrangement joins TRBV6-4 to TRBJ1-1, with D tentatively TRBD1 (6 bases). CDR3 size: 16 residues. Germline loops: CDR1 MRHNA, CDR2 SNTAGT. V was trimmed by 6 bases and J by 1 base, leaving 18 bases between them. The CDR3 is CASSLRRDNENTEAFF. In DNA, the CDR3 is TGTGCCAGCAGCTTGCGCCGGGACAATGAGAACACTGAAGCTTTCTTT.

This clone was observed a few times. The chain has TRBV30 and TRBJ2-5, with D possibly matching TRBD2 (5 bases). V lost 2 bases and J lost 8, with 12 bases in between. This CDR3 is built from 12 residues. The germline gives CDR1 GTSNPN, CDR2 SVGIG (reference sequence). The CDR3: CAWSLAGGTQYF. The CDR3 DNA follows: TGTGCCTGGAGTCTCGCGGGTGGAACCCAGTACTTC.

This chain links TRBV9 with TRBJ1-6; weak D call: TRBD1 (5 bases). V was trimmed by 1 base and J by 13 bases, leaving 12 bases between them. This CDR3 is 13 amino acids long. The germline V gene has CDR1 SGDLS and CDR2 YYNGEE. CDR3 region: CASSVQGTVPLHF. The CDR3 DNA reads TGTGCCAGCAGCGTACAGGGTACGGTCCCCCTCCACTTT.

For the CDR3, the DNA is TGTGCCAGCAGTGAAAGCGGGGACAGGGCCTACGAGCAGTACTTC. It is translated as CASSESGDRAYEQYF. V is TRBV6-1 and J is TRBJ2-7, with 9 bases identical to TRBD1. CDR3 length: 15 residues. CDR1 is MNHNS and CDR2 is SASEGT in the germline V gene. J was trimmed by 2 bases and V by 2 bases; bases with no gene match: 4.

This clone showed up just a few times. This sequence joins TRBV6-5 and TRBJ1-2, with D possibly being TRBD1 (6 bases). Germline loops: CDR1 MNHEY, CDR2 SVGAGI. This CDR3 is built from 15 residues. Trimming left V 5 bases short and J 2 bases short, with 15 bases between. CDR3 nucleotide sequence: TGTGCCAGCAGTGTACAGACAGGCCCCAACTATGGCTACACCTTC. This encodes CASSVQTGPNYGYTF.

The V gene is TRBV11-2, the J gene TRBJ2-3; D is uncertain. Germline V CDR1 and CDR2: SGHAT, FQNNGV. The CDR3 runs 16 residues. With 0 bases removed from V and 5 bases from J, the gap between germline ends came to 15 bases. As DNA, the CDR3 is TGTGCCAGCAGCTTAGAGGGCCGCGTTGGGGTAGATACGCAGTATTTT. Its translation is CASSLEGRVGVDTQYF.

This clone was seen a few times. V is TRBV30 and J is TRBJ1-2; D is unresolved. V was cut by 0 bases and J by 8 bases, with 19 bases left in between. The germline gives CDR1 GTSNPN, CDR2 SVGIG (reference sequence). The CDR3 has 15 amino acids. The CDR3 sequence is CAWSVPGPLSGGYTF. DNA for the CDR3: TGTGCCTGGAGTGTACCAGGACCGTTAAGTGGAGGCTACACCTTC.

This CDR3 reads CASSLNYQPQHF. CDR3 in DNA: TGTGCCAGCAGCTTAAATTATCAGCCCCAGCATTTT. The chain links TRBV7-2 to TRBJ1-5; D gene unclear. Germline CDR1 SGHTA, CDR2 FQGNSA. V gave up 2 bases and J gave up 5 bases, with 4 bases separating them. This CDR3 comprises 12 residues.

The chain is built from TRBV9 and TRBJ1-6; 11 nucleotides agree with TRBD1. CDR3 length equals 13 residues. J gave up 11 bases and V 2 bases, and 0 bases lay outside the gene matches. Looked up from germline, CDR1 is SGDLS and CDR2 is YYNGEE. The CDR3 nucleotides are TGTGCCAGCAGCGTGGGACAGGGGGCACCCCTCCACTTT. Its translation: CASSVGQGAPLHF.

The chain uses TRBV15 and TRBJ1-6; 8 nucleotides align to TRBD1. The CDR3 runs to 15 residues. V lost 6 bases and J lost 8; bases outside the gene matches: 9. Germline V CDR1 and CDR2: LNHNV, YYDKDF (reference sequence). The CDR3 is CATRPDRGVDSPLHF. The CDR3 bases are TGTGCCACCAGACCCGACAGGGGCGTAGATTCACCCCTCCACTTT. Filled out from reference TRBV15 and TRBJ1-6, the complete variable domain reads DAMVIQNPRYQVTQFGKPVTLSCSQTLNHNVMYWYQQKSSQAPKLLFHYYDKDFNNEADTPDNFQSRRPNTSFCFLDIRSPGLGDTAMYLCATRPDRGVDSPLHFGNGTRLTVT.

This clone was picked up a small number of times. The genes are TRBV27 and TRBJ2-6; no reliable D call. V was cut by 4 bases and J by 0 bases, with 4 bases left in between. Looked up from germline, CDR1 is MNHEY and CDR2 is SMNVEV (reference sequence). This CDR3 is 14 amino acids long. The CDR3 loop reads CASSSSSGANVLTF. The CDR3 DNA reads TGTGCCAGCAGTTCGAGCTCTGGGGCCAACGTCCTGACTTTC.

The CDR3 region is CASRAGTGISGANVLTF. CDR3 coding DNA: TGTGCCAGCAGAGCCGGGACAGGCATCTCTGGGGCCAACGTCCTGACTTTC. The rearrangement uses TRBV2 and TRBJ2-6; 8 nucleotides align to TRBD1. The V and J ends lost 6 bases and 0 bases, in that order; junction bases with no gene match: 7. There are 17 residues in the CDR3. Germline V gene data show CDR1 as SNHLY and CDR2 as FYNNEI. Variable domain in full (rest from reference TRBV2 and TRBJ2-6): EPEVTQTPSHQVTQMGQEVILRCVPISNHLYFYWYRQILGQKVEFLVSFYNNEISEKSEIFDDQFSVERPDGSNFTLKIRSTKLEDSAMYFCASRAGTGISGANVLTFGAGSRLTVL.

The rearrangement links TRBV30 to TRBJ1-2; TRBD1 might be the D (6 bases). Per germline, CDR1 GTSNPN and CDR2 SVGIG (reference sequence). The CDR3 totals 14 residues. With 2 bases removed from V and 7 bases from J, the gap between germline ends came to 17 bases. This CDR3 reads CAWSPPPGGIGYTF. The CDR3 nucleotides read TGTGCCTGGAGTCCCCCCCCGGGGGGCATTGGCTACACCTTC.

This clone was found a few times. The chain has TRBV18 and TRBJ1-4; D unclear. Germline V gives CDR1 KGHSH, CDR2 LQKENI. Trimming left V 0 bases short and J 6 bases short, with 5 bases between. This CDR3 comprises 13 residues. The CDR3 sequence: CASSPPEDEKLFF. The CDR3 nucleotides read TGTGCCAGCTCACCACCGGAGGATGAAAAACTGTTTTTT. The variable domain in full, completed from reference TRBV18 and TRBJ1-4, reads NAGVMQNPRHLVRRRGQEARLRCSPMKGHSHVYWYRQLPEEGLKFMVYLQKENIIDESGMPKERFSAEFPKEGPSILRIQQVVRGDSAAYFCASSPPEDEKLFFGSGTQLSVL.

CDR3 DNA: TGTGCCAGCAGCCTACTCAGGGGGATCGAGACCCAGTACTTC. As protein: CASSLLRGIETQYF. The chain employs TRBV6-5 and TRBJ2-5; the match to TRBD1 covers 7 bases. Germline assignment: CDR1 MNHEY and CDR2 SVGAGI. Trimming cost V 6 bases and J 5 bases; bases outside gene matches: 9. The CDR3 is 14 residues long.

This rearrangement joins TRBV11-2 to TRBJ2-1; D is undetermined. The CDR3 is 13 amino acids. V lost 1 base and J lost 4, with 5 bases in between. Germline CDR1 reads SGHAT; CDR2 reads FQNNGV. The chain's CDR3 is CASSLVQYNEQFF. As DNA, the CDR3 is TGTGCCAGCAGCTTAGTACAGTACAATGAGCAGTTCTTC.

This clone was observed a few times. This chain uses TRBV29-1 with TRBJ2-1; 7 bases are shared with TRBD1. The trim removed 5 bases at V and 5 bases at J, leaving 6 bases unmatched. The CDR3 loop spans 13 amino acids. Germline values: CDR1 SQVTM, CDR2 ANQGSEA. The DNA for the CDR3 is TGCAGCGTTCCGAGGGGGCTCGACAATGAGCAGTTCTTC. The encoded protein is CSVPRGLDNEQFF.

Many counts were recorded for this clone. The rearrangement joins TRBV14 to TRBJ2-2; the match to TRBD1 covers 10 bases. Germline V gene sequence: CDR1 SGHDN, CDR2 FVKESK. The J segment lost 4 bases and the V segment lost 1 base, leaving 3 bases of the junction unmatched. This CDR3 region has 16 residues. As DNA, the CDR3 is TGTGCCAGCAGCCAAGGACAGGGGGCAGGCACCGGGGAGCTGTTTTTT. Its translation is CASSQGQGAGTGELFF.

Comment on this clone: This sample includes further DNA sequences coding for the same CDR3. The chain joins TRBV19 to TRBJ1-4, with 7 bases lining up with TRBD1. From germline, CDR1 is LNHDA and CDR2 SQIVND (reference sequence). The CDR3 loop spans 16 amino acids. Trimming cost V 6 bases and J 5 bases; bases outside gene matches: 12. CDR3 sequence (DNA): TGTGCCAGTAGGCGCGTTGGACAGGCCTTAAATGAAAAACTGTTTTTT. Residues: CASRRVGQALNEKLFF. Looking up the rest from reference TRBV19 and TRBJ1-4 gives the full variable domain: DGGITQSPKYLFRKEGQNVTLSCEQNLNHDAMYWYRQDPGQGLRLIYYSQIVNDFQKGDIAEGYSVSREKKESFPLTVTSAQKNPTAFYLCASRRVGQALNEKLFFGSGTQLSVL.

This clone showed up just a few times. This chain uses TRBV19 with TRBJ2-7, with 8 bases lining up with TRBD1. This CDR3 spans 15 amino acids. In germline, CDR1 is LNHDA, CDR2 SQIVND (reference sequence). The trim removed 8 bases at V and 2 bases at J, leaving 11 bases unmatched. CDR3 protein: CASREATGGPYEQYF. For the CDR3, the DNA is TGTGCCAGTCGTGAGGCCACAGGGGGTCCCTACGAGCAGTACTTC.

This clone showed up just a few times. This chain connects TRBV10-3 to TRBJ1-1, with D uncertain. There are 12 residues in the CDR3. CDR1 is ENHRY, CDR2 SYGVKD, per germline. V was shortened by 2 bases and J by 7 bases, with 8 bases between the two germline ends. The CDR3 loop reads CAISESQFEAFF. CDR3 in DNA: TGTGCCATCAGTGAGAGTCAATTTGAAGCTTTCTTT.

This sequence joins TRBV5-1 and TRBJ2-1; 10 bases match TRBD2. Germline V lookup: CDR1 SGHRS, CDR2 YFSETQ. The CDR3 totals 16 residues. Losses at the gene ends were 5 bases for V and 6 bases for J; bases not matched to a gene: 11. CDR3 bases: TGCGCCAGCAGTCTAACTACTAGCGGGGAATCCAATGAGCAGTTCTTC. It specifies CASSLTTSGESNEQFF.

Regarding this clone: Being one base from a much bigger clone, this may be a read error. The rearrangement uses TRBV18 and TRBJ2-3; 11 nucleotides match TRBD2. This CDR3 comprises 20 residues. After removal of 0 bases from V and 0 bases from J, the junction contained 11 bases not matched to a gene. CDR1 and CDR2 (germline): KGHSH, LQKENI. Written as DNA, the CDR3 is TGTGCCAGCTCACCACCGCTGGGGGCTAGCGGGGGGCCTAGCACAGATACGCAGTATTTT. Translated, it gives CASSPPLGASGGPSTDTQYF.